This TCR beta chain was identified during a study of blood T cell repertoires in COVID-19 (dated by TCRdb to the early 2020s). Regarding the research as a whole: Collaborator samples came from the United States, Italy and Spain and covered acute and convalescent phases of COVID-19. Nearly every sample came with metadata listing a de-identified subject ID, COVID-19 status, age in years and sex. HLA class I and class II types, where available, came from metadata supplied by the sample provider rather than from assay-based typing. Samples came from the ongoing ImmuneRACE study (first 160 participants) plus 1,254 subjects from 6 global collaborators. A freely available public database, intended as a resource for researchers studying the immune response to SARS-CoV-2, is where the repertoires were released. The dataset comprised deeply sampled blood TCRbeta repertoires from subjects exposed to, actively infected with, or recovered from COVID-19. The material from the prospective study consisted of cDNA or gDNA derived from T cells, B-cell-depleted T cells, or PBMCs. What the research found in general, with its limitations: The quantity of clinical and demographic metadata differed by source and by participant and was supplied without curation.

This clone was detected only once. No antigen is known for it. Base qualities are not recorded, but no much larger clone differs from it by a single base. TCRbeta CDR3 regions were amplified from genomic DNA using the immunoSEQ Assay, a bias-controlled multiplex PCR. The authors' analysis ran thus. The number of nucleated cells in each sample was estimated by amplification of reference gene primers within the assay. Sequence reads were collapsed and filtered to measure the absolute abundance of every unique TCRbeta CDR3 rearrangement. Productive Simpson clonality was computed per sample as the square root of Simpson's diversity index over productive rearrangements. TCRdb re-hosts the immuneACCESS table, in-frame sequences only. Its copies lack some clones; in the studies checked, an unresolved V gene accounts for under half of them, and the cause for the rest is not known. From that table come the V and J calls and clone size; the DNA was used to work out D and trimming. This sample has about 41,000 clones in its table, and around four fifths of those were observed once. Under 55% of the sample is taken by the ten largest.

The collaborating institutions used their own protocols to collect whole blood in K2EDTA tubes. For TCRbeta analysis, collaborator samples were shipped as frozen whole blood, as isolated PBMCs, or as DNA extracted from either sample type. The CDR3 goes from the cysteine to the phenylalanine over 14 residues. Of all the DNA, just the CDR3 is kept, 42 bases in frame from base 1. V and J are truncated by 2 bases and 4 bases respectively, leaving an intervening sequence of 11 bases. The CDR1 and CDR2 encoded by the germline V gene are MGHDK and SYGVNS. The sequence is built from TRBV25-1 and TRBJ1-2; the D region possibly corresponds to TRBD1 (6 bases align). The TCR originated in a woman of 80 years or more with active or convalescent COVID-19. What was sequenced was peripheral blood. The DNA reads as follows: TGTGCCAGCAGTGAACCGGGGGGCTTCTATGGCTACACCTTC. This is translated as CASSEPGGFYGYTF.